The rows below give T cell receptor beta chains drawn from one sample of a study of cytomegalovirus exposure and HLA in healthy donors. Measured with immunoSEQ multiplex PCR; TCRdb has only the in-frame clones, and not every one. The sample lists approximately 110,000 clones, about 60% occurring once. The source material was PBMCs. These TCRs come from a woman in her twenties or thirties in good health and CMV-seronegative. The CDR3 runs from the conserved cysteine through the conserved F or W. The D gene is left open where the match is weak. Not every row has a clone size; where given, it reads once, few, many or a size class.

d_gene	j_gene	v_gene	abundance	CDR3nt	CDR3aa
-	TRBJ2-3	TRBV28	-	TGTGCCAGCAGTCTTGGGCCCCCCCTAGGGACTAGCACAGATACGCAGTATTTT	CASSLGPPLGTSTDTQYF
TRBD1	TRBJ2-7	TRBV28	-	TGTGCCAGCAGTGCCCCGACAGGGGGTGCCTACGAGCAGTACTTC	CASSAPTGGAYEQYF
TRBD1	TRBJ2-7	TRBV7-3	few	TGTGCCAGCAGCTTTGGACAGGGGGCGGGGGAGCAGTACTTC	CASSFGQGAGEQYF
TRBD1	TRBJ2-2	TRBV6-4	-	TGTGCCAGCAGTGCGACAGGGTCCGGGGAGCTGTTTTTT	CASSATGSGELFF
TRBD1	TRBJ2-3	TRBV5-1	few	TGCGCCAGCTCCCTCGGGGTACCACGACAGGGCAGAGATACGCAGTATTTT	CASSLGVPRQGRDTQYF
TRBD2	TRBJ2-3	TRBV7-9	-	TGTGCCAGCAGTTCCGGACTAGCGGGACCTAATTCCCGCAGAAATACGCAGTATTTT	CASSSGLAGPNSRRNTQYF
TRBD2	TRBJ2-5	TRBV4-1	-	TGCGCCAGCAGAAATCCTGGGACTAGTAAAGAGACCCAGTACTTC	CASRNPGTSKETQYF
-	TRBJ1-2	TRBV10-3	-	TGTGCCATCAGCGAACAGGCCTCTAACTATGGCTACACCTTC	CAISEQASNYGYTF
-	TRBJ1-1	TRBV7-9	-	TGTGCCAGCAACCCTGGGGCGATGGTTGAAGCTTTCTTT	CASNPGAMVEAFF
-	TRBJ2-7	TRBV2	-	TGTGCCAGCAAGCGGGACACGAAACCTACCTACGAGCAGTACTTC	CASKRDTKPTYEQYF
-	TRBJ1-3	TRBV7-3	few	TGTGCCAGCAGCGCGACACTTCAGTGTGGAAACACCATATATTTT	CASSATLQCGNTIYF
TRBD2	TRBJ2-1	TRBV2	-	TGTGCCAGCACGGGCGGGAGCTCCTACAATGAGCAGTTCTTC	CASTGGSSYNEQFF
-	TRBJ1-1	TRBV10-3	few	TGTGCCATCAGTGAGAGGACAAACATGAACACTGAAGCTTTCTTT	CAISERTNMNTEAFF
TRBD1	TRBJ1-1	TRBV18	few	TGTGCCAGCTCACCAAACAGGGGATTGAACACTGAAGCTTTCTTT	CASSPNRGLNTEAFF
TRBD1	TRBJ1-5	TRBV19	-	TGTGCCAGTAGCCGGGACAGGGGTCAGCCCCAGCATTTT	CASSRDRGQPQHF
TRBD1	TRBJ1-3	TRBV28	once	TGTGCCAGCAGTAAACAGGGGATTTCTTCAGGAAACACCATATATTTT	CASSKQGISSGNTIYF
TRBD2	TRBJ2-1	TRBV6-5	-	TGTGCCAGCAGCCGAGGGGCGGGAGCGTACAATGAGCAGTTCTTC	CASSRGAGAYNEQFF
TRBD2	TRBJ2-7	TRBV5-6	-	TGTGCCAGCAGCTTCTCGACTAGCGGAGTCTACGAGCAGTACTTC	CASSFSTSGVYEQYF
-	TRBJ2-1	TRBV21-1	-	TGTGCCAGCGCTAGCGGGAGATCCAATGAGCAGTTCTTC	CASASGRSNEQFF
-	TRBJ1-2	TRBV7-9	-	TGTGCCAGCAGCTACACAGGGTTGCCCTATGGCTACACCTTC	CASSYTGLPYGYTF
TRBD2	TRBJ2-7	TRBV5-4	-	TGTGCCAGAGCGGGACGGATCGCGATCCTTACCTACGAGCAGTACTTC	CARAGRIAILTYEQYF
TRBD2	TRBJ2-7	TRBV7-2	-	TGTGCCAGCAGCTTTGGCGGGAGGAACGAGCAGTACTTC	CASSFGGRNEQYF
TRBD1	TRBJ1-4	TRBV7-9	-	TGTGCCAGCAGCTTAGGGTACCCACAGGGGTATAATGAAAAACTGTTTTTT	CASSLGYPQGYNEKLFF
-	TRBJ2-7	TRBV7-2	-	TGTGCCAGCAGCTCTCGACTAGTCTCCTACGAGCAGTACTTC	CASSSRLVSYEQYF
-	TRBJ2-1	TRBV2	-	TGTGCCAGGGGCGGAGGTGGGTCCGCTAATGAGCAGTTCTTC	CARGGGGSANEQFF
-	TRBJ2-6	TRBV28	few	TGTGCCAGCAGTTTGGACTACCACTCTGGGGCCAACGTCCTGACTTTC	CASSLDYHSGANVLTF